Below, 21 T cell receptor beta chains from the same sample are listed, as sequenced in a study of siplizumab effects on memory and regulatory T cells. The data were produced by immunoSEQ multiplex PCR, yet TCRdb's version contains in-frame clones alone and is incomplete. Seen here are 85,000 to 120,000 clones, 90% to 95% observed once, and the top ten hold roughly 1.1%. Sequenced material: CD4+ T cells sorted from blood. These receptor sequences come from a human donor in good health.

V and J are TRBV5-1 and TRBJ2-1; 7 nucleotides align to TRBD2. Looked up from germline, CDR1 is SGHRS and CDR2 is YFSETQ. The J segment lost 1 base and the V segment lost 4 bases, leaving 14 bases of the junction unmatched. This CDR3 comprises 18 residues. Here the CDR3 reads CASSPAMGGSRSYNEQFF. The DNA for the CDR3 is TGCGCCAGCAGCCCCGCCATGGGAGGGAGTCGGTCCTACAATGAGCAGTTCTTC.

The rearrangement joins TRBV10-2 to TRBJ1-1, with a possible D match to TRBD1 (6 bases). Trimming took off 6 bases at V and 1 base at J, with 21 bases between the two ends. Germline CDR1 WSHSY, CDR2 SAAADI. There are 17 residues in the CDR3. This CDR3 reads CASRGRRFSDRNTEAFF. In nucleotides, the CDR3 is TGCGCCAGCAGGGGGAGAAGATTTTCGGACAGGAACACTGAAGCTTTCTTT.

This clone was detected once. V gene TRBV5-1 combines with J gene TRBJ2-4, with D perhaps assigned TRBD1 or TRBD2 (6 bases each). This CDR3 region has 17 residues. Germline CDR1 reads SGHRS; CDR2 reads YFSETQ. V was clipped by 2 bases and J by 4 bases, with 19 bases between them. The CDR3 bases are TGCGCCAGCAGCTTTAGGGGGGAGCAGTATGGGAAAAACATTCAGTACTTC. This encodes CASSFRGEQYGKNIQYF.

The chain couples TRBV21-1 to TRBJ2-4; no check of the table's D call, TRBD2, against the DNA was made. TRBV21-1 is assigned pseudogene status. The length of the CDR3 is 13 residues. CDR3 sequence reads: CASNVLAKNIQYF. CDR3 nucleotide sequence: TGTGCCAGCAATGTTCTAGCCAAAAACATTCAGTACTTC.

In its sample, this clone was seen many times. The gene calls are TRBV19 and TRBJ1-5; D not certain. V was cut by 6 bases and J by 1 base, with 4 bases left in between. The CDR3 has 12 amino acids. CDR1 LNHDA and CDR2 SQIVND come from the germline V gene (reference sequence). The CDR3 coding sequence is TGTGCCAGTAGGGTCAGCAATCAGCCCCAGCATTTT. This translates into CASRVSNQPQHF. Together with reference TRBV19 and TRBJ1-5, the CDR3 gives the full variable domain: DGGITQSPKYLFRKEGQNVTLSCEQNLNHDAMYWYRQDPGQGLRLIYYSQIVNDFQKGDIAEGYSVSREKKESFPLTVTSAQKNPTAFYLCASRVSNQPQHFGDGTRLSIL.

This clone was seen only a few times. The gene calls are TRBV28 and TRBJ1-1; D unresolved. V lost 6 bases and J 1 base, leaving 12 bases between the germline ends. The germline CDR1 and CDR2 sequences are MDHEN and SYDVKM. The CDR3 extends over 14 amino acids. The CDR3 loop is CASSLPAKNTEAFF. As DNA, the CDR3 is TGTGCCAGCAGCCTCCCGGCCAAGAACACTGAAGCTTTCTTT.

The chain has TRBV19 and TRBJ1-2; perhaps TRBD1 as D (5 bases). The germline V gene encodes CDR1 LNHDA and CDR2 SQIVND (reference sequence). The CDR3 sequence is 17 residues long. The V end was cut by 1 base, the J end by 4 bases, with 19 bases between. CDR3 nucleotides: TGTGCCAGTAGTATAGCAGGCTCCGGACAAGTAATCTATGGCTACACCTTC. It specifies CASSIAGSGQVIYGYTF. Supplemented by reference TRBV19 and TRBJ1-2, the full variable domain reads DGGITQSPKYLFRKEGQNVTLSCEQNLNHDAMYWYRQDPGQGLRLIYYSQIVNDFQKGDIAEGYSVSREKKESFPLTVTSAQKNPTAFYLCASSIAGSGQVIYGYTFGSGTRLTVV.

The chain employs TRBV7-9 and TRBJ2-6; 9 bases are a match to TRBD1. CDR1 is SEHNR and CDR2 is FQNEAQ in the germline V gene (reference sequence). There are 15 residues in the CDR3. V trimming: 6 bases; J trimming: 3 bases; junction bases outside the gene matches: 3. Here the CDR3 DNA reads TGTGCCAGCAGACAGGGGGCTGATGGGGCCAACGTCCTGACTTTC. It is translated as CASRQGADGANVLTF.

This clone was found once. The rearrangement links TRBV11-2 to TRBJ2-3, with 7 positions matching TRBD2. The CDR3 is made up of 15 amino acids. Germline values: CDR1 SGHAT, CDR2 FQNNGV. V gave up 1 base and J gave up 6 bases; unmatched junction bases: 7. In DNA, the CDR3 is TGTGCCAGCAGCTTAGTGGCGGGAGCGGTCGATACGCAGTATTTT. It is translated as CASSLVAGAVDTQYF.

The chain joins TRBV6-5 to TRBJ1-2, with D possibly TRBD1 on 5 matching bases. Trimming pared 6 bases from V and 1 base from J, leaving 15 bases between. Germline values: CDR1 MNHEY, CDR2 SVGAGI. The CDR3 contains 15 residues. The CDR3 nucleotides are TGTGCCAGCAGACACGTTAGGGGCGATAACTATGGCTACACCTTC. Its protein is CASRHVRGDNYGYTF.

The CDR3 DNA sequence: TGTGCCAGCAGCTTACAGGGAAGGGACTACGAGCAGTACTTC. Encoded protein: CASSLQGRDYEQYF. This chain connects TRBV7-9 to TRBJ2-7, with D perhaps TRBD1 (5 bases). Germline V lookup: CDR1 SEHNR, CDR2 FQNEAQ (reference sequence). This CDR3 is built from 14 residues. V was clipped by 2 bases and J by 3 bases, with 11 bases between them.

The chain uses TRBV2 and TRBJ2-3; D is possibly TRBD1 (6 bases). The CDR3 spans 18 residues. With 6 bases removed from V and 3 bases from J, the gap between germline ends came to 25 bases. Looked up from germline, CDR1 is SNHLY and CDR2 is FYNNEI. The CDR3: CASRGKRPTPQGTDTQYF. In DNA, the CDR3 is TGTGCCAGCAGAGGAAAACGACCGACACCCCAGGGGACAGATACGCAGTATTTT.

CDR3 coding DNA: TGTGCCAGCAGCAGGGAGGGACCCCTGGTTGGTGAAAAACTGTTTTTT. Residues: CASSREGPLVGEKLFF. V is TRBV5-6 and J is TRBJ1-4; possible D gene TRBD1, 5 bases. CDR1 is SGHDT, CDR2 YYEEEE, per germline. This CDR3 contains 16 residues. Trimming pared 4 bases from V and 7 bases from J, leaving 20 bases between. Filled out from reference TRBV5-6 and TRBJ1-4, the complete variable domain reads DAGVTQSPTHLIKTRGQQVTLRCSPKSGHDTVSWYQQALGQGPQFIFQYYEEEERQRGNFPDRFSGHQFPNYSSELNVNALLLGDSALYLCASSREGPLVGEKLFFGSGTQLSVL.

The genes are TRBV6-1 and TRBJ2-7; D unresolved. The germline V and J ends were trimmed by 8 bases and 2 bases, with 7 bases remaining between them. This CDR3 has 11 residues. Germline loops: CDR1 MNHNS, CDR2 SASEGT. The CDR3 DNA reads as TGTGCCAGCCTACTTACCTACGAGCAGTACTTC. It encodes CASLLTYEQYF.

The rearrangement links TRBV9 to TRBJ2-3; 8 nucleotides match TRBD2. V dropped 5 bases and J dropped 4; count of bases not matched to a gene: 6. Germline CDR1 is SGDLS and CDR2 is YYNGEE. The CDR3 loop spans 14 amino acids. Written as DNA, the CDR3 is TGTGCCAGCAGACCAAGCGGGAGTGCAGATACGCAGTATTTT. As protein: CASRPSGSADTQYF.

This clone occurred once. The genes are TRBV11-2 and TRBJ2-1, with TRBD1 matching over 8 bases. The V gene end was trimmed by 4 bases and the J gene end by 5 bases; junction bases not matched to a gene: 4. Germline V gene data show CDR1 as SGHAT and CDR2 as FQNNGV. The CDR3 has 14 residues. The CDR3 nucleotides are TGTGCCAGCAGCTCCCGGACAGGGAACAATGAGCAGTTCTTC. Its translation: CASSSRTGNNEQFF.

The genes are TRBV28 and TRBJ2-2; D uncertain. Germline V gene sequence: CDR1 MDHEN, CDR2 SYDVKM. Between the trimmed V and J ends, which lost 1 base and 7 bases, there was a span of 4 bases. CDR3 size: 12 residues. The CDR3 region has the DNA TGTGCCAGCAGTTTATCCGTCGGGGAGCTGTTTTTT. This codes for CASSLSVGELFF.

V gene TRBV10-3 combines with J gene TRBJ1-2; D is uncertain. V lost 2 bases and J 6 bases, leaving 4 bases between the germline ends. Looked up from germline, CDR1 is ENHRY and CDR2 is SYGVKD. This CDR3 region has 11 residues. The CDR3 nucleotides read TGTGCCATCAGTGAGGGAAATGGCTACACCTTC. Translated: CAISEGNGYTF.

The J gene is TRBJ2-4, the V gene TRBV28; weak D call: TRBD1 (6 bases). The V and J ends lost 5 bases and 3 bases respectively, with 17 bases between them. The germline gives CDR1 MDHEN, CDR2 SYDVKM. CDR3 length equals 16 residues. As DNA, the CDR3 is TGTGCCAGCAGTCCCGAAAAGGGCAGGGGCAAAAACATTCAGTACTTC. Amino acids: CASSPEKGRGKNIQYF.

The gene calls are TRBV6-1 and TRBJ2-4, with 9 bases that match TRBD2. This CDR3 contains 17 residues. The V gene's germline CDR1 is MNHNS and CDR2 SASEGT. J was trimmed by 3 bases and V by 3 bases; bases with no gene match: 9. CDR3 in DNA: TGTGCCAGCAGTGAGGGGGGACTAGCCGACTACAAAAACATTCAGTACTTC. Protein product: CASSEGGLADYKNIQYF.

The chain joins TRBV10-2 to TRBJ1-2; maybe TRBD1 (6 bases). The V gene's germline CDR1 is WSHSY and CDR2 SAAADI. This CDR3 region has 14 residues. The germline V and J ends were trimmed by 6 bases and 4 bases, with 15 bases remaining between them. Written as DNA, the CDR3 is TGCGCCAGCAGCCCCCAGGGGATAAGCTATGGCTACACCTTC. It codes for CASSPQGISYGYTF.